The clone carrying this TCR beta chain was counted once. Its specificity is not known. The data stem from a study of regulatory and conventional T cells in RAG deficiency. The CDR3 spans 14 residues. Germline V gene data show CDR1 as SEHNR and CDR2 as FQNEAQ (reference sequence). The ends lost 5 bases at V and 9 bases at J; junction bases unmatched: 7. TCRdb's table, derived via immunoSEQ multiplex PCR, lists solely in-frame clones and lacks some. This table has approximately 10,000 clones, approximately 94% appearing once. Study-wide results and caveats: Omenn patients showed >75% Treg-Tconv overlap and shorter CDR3 lengths. Other subsets showed approximately 10-fold reductions, but Treg unique TCR beta sequences fell roughly 93-fold in these patients.

Blood CD4+ CD25-high CD127-low regulatory T cells supplied the genomic DNA template. Separately, the same data were catalogued under a study of regulatory T cells. That source adds: Amplification used 52 TRBV primers and 13 TRBJ primers.

V and J are TRBV7-9 and TRBJ2-3; 11 nucleotides align to TRBD1. The source of this sequence is a human donor in good health. Sequenced sample: CD127- CD25+ CD4+ Tregs sorted from blood. CDR3 residues: CASSVPGDRGTQYF. The CDR3, as DNA: TGTGCCAGCAGCGTGCCCGGGGACAGGGGGACGCAGTATTTT.